This T cell receptor beta chain came from a study of blood T cell repertoires in COVID-19. The assay was immunoSEQ multiplex PCR, and TCRdb's table has in-frame clones only and misses some. The sample contains about 58,000 clones, more than 75% of which appear only once. The germline V gene has CDR1 GTSNPN and CDR2 SVGIG (reference sequence). V lost 3 bases, J lost 4 bases, and 4 bases stayed unmatched. The CDR3 sequence is 13 residues long. V gene TRBV30 combines with J gene TRBJ2-3, with 7 bases fitting TRBD2. Sequenced sample: peripheral blood. This TCR was recovered from a man aged 40-55 years with active COVID-19. The chain's CDR3 is CAWRGRGADTQYF. In DNA, the CDR3 is TGTGCCTGGAGAGGGAGGGGCGCAGATACGCAGTATTTT. Complete variable domain (other parts from reference TRBV30 and TRBJ2-3): SQTIHQWPATLVQPVGSPLSLECTVEGTSNPNLYWYRQAAGRGLQLLFYSVGIGQISSEVPQNLSASRPQDRQFILSSKKLLLSDSGFYLCAWRGRGADTQYFGPGTRLTVL.